The 5 T cell receptor beta chains given below trace back to one sample, sequenced in a study of blood T cell repertoires in COVID-19. TCRdb keeps only in-frame clones here, not all; method: immunoSEQ multiplex PCR. The sample has about 120,000 clones; under 95% are singletons. Sequenced material: peripheral blood. These receptors all come from a man aged 60 to 69 with COVID-19, enrolled during active disease.

The rearrangement uses TRBV3-1 (or the pseudogene TRBV3-2) and TRBJ1-6; 7 bases match TRBD1. The V and J ends lost 0 bases and 10 bases, in that order; junction bases with no gene match: 6. CDR1 is LGHDT and CDR2 is YNNKEL in the germline V gene (reference sequence). The length of the CDR3 is 15 residues. The CDR3 sequence is CASSQDGGGISPLHF. The CDR3 DNA reads as TGTGCCAGCAGCCAAGATGGAGGGGGCATCTCACCCCTCCACTTT.

The V gene is TRBV29-1, the J gene TRBJ1-1; 9 nucleotides line up with TRBD1. The CDR3 spans 14 residues. After removal of 5 bases from V and 5 bases from J, the junction contained 9 bases not matched to a gene. Germline CDR1 reads SQVTM; CDR2 reads ANQGSEA. The chain's CDR3 is CSVSQGQGITEAFF. The DNA of the CDR3 is TGCAGCGTTTCCCAGGGACAGGGAATAACTGAAGCTTTCTTT.

This chain joins TRBV9 and TRBJ2-2; TRBD1 is a possible D gene (6 bases). The CDR3 totals 14 residues. Trimming took off 4 bases at V and 4 bases at J, with 11 bases between the two ends. Germline lookup yields CDR1 SGDLS and CDR2 YYNGEE. The CDR3 sequence is CASSRTGTTGELFF. CDR3 sequence (DNA): TGTGCCAGCAGCCGCACAGGGACCACCGGGGAGCTGTTTTTT.

The V call is TRBV9, the J call TRBJ2-7; 8 bases align to TRBD1. The CDR3 sequence is 15 residues long. CDR1 and CDR2 from the germline V gene are SGDLS and YYNGEE. J gave up 5 bases and V 4 bases, and 11 bases lay outside the gene matches. The CDR3 is CASSPVGRGLDEQYF. CDR3 in DNA: TGTGCCAGCAGCCCAGTAGGCAGGGGGCTGGACGAGCAGTACTTC.

The V and J genes are TRBV27 and TRBJ1-3; perhaps TRBD1 as D (6 bases). Germline-derived CDR1 and CDR2 are MNHEY and SMNVEV (reference sequence). The CDR3 consists of 14 residues. V lost 7 bases and J lost 0, with 10 bases in between. CDR3 coding DNA: TGTGCCAGCAACCTGGACAGCTCTGGAAACACCATATATTTT. It is translated as CASNLDSSGNTIYF.